The 8 T cell receptor beta chains below come from one sample, sequenced in a study of CD8 T cells in Susac syndrome. It was with random hexamers that 0.5 to 1 ug RNA was reverse transcribed. TCRdb re-analysed the immunoSEQ multiplex PCR reads in MiXCR, keeping a single row per CDR3 protein. Found here are tens of thousands of distinct CDR3 sequences, approximately 96% of them singletons; the top ten hold around 0.62%. The material sequenced was CD8+ T cells from PBMCs. Receptors originate from a human donor with Susac syndrome.

The J gene is TRBJ1-1, the V gene TRBV19, with D perhaps matching TRBD1 (5 bases). CDR3 length: 12 residues. Trimming pared 8 bases from V and 0 bases from J, leaving 7 bases between. CDR1 LNHDA and CDR2 SQIVND come from the germline V gene (reference sequence). CDR3 coding DNA: TGTGCCAGTGAGGGGATGAACACTGAAGCTTTCTTT. Amino acids: CASEGMNTEAFF.

This chain uses TRBV7-9 with TRBJ2-5, with D perhaps TRBD1 (5 bases). Between the trimmed V and J ends, which lost 4 bases and 3 bases, there was a span of 18 bases. The CDR3 has 16 amino acids. The germline gives CDR1 SEHNR, CDR2 FQNEAQ (reference sequence). The CDR3 region has the DNA TGTGCCAGCAGCTCCCCCCTAGGGTCAGGGAAAGAGACCCAGTACTTC. The encoded protein is CASSSPLGSGKETQYF. The complete variable domain, with remaining parts taken from reference TRBV7-9 and TRBJ2-5, reads DTGVSQNPRHKITKRGQNVTFRCDPISEHNRLYWYRQTLGQGPEFLTYFQNEAQLEKSRLLSDRFSAERPKGSFSTLEIQRTEQGDSAMYLCASSSPLGSGKETQYFGPGTRLLVL.

The chain employs TRBV10-3 and TRBJ2-5, with 9 bases lining up with TRBD2. The CDR3 extends over 17 amino acids. Germline lookup yields CDR1 ENHRY and CDR2 SYGVKD. The V segment lost 6 bases and the J segment 2 bases; nucleotides outside the gene matches: 13. CDR3 protein: CAIRAASGDTLQETQYF. The DNA for the CDR3 is TGTGCCATCAGGGCGGCTAGCGGGGACACACTACAAGAGACCCAGTACTTC.

The rearrangement uses TRBV6-5 and TRBJ2-7; 7 bases are shared with TRBD2. The CDR3 is 14 amino acids. Trimming cost V 0 bases and J 5 bases; bases outside gene matches: 4. In germline, CDR1 is MNHEY, CDR2 SVGAGI. The DNA for the CDR3 is TGTGCCAGCAGTTACTCAGGGGCGGGGGACGAGCAGTACTTC. As protein: CASSYSGAGDEQYF.

V is TRBV20-1 and J is TRBJ1-1, with no clear D. The CDR3 extends over 13 amino acids. V lost 5 bases and J 1 base, leaving 11 bases between the germline ends. Germline-derived CDR1 and CDR2 are DFQATT and SNEGSKA (reference sequence). The DNA of the CDR3 is TGCAGTGCTTTGGGCGAAAGGAACACTGAAGCTTTCTTT. Encoded protein: CSALGERNTEAFF.

This chain links TRBV7-2 with TRBJ1-5; D is perhaps TRBD1 (5 bases). The CDR3 extends over 18 amino acids. The ends were cut back, 4 bases at V and 0 bases at J, with 19 bases in the middle. Germline CDR1 reads SGHTA; CDR2 reads FQGNSA. CDR3: CASSWGSGTPGSNQPQHF. DNA of the CDR3: TGTGCCAGCAGCTGGGGGTCCGGGACCCCGGGTAGCAATCAGCCCCAGCATTTT.

The chain employs TRBV19 and TRBJ2-7; 10 positions match TRBD2. The length of the CDR3 is 14 residues. Germline V lookup: CDR1 LNHDA, CDR2 SQIVND (reference sequence). J was trimmed by 3 bases and V by 6 bases; bases with no gene match: 5. This CDR3 reads CASSSSGGNYEQYF. The CDR3, as DNA: TGTGCCAGTAGCAGTAGCGGGGGGAACTACGAGCAGTACTTC.

V is TRBV2 and J is TRBJ2-7; tentative D call: TRBD2 (5 bases). The CDR3 runs 15 residues. Germline V gives CDR1 SNHLY, CDR2 FYNNEI. V lost 2 bases and J 4 bases, leaving 15 bases between the germline ends. CDR3 amino acids: CASSESRGGGYEQYF. DNA of the CDR3: TGTGCCAGCAGTGAATCGAGAGGAGGTGGGTACGAGCAGTACTTC.